This T cell receptor (beta chain) was found in a study of blood T cell repertoires in COVID-19. Study-level information: From T cells, B-cell-depleted T cells, or PBMCs came the material, which was cDNA or gDNA.

Source study methods: Using reference gene primer amplification, nucleated cell counts were estimated. The table came from immunoSEQ multiplex PCR; TCRdb's copy has only in-frame clones and leaves some out. V, J and clone size were drawn from that table, and D and trimming were deduced from the DNA. The table lists 100,000 to 110,000 clones, under 90% of them singletons. This CDR3 region has 14 residues. The junction had 3 bases not matched to a gene; V was cut back by 4 bases and J by 5 bases. Germline assignment: CDR1 SGHTA and CDR2 FQGNSA. This clone has only one observation. The sequence was collected from a human donor in a cohort sampled during active COVID-19. The chain combines TRBV7-2 with TRBJ2-5, with 11 bases aligning to TRBD1. Input material: peripheral blood. CDR3: CASSWTGGTETQYF. The CDR3 DNA follows: TGTGCCAGCAGCTGGACAGGGGGCACGGAGACCCAGTACTTC.